These 29 T cell receptor beta chains were all obtained from the same sample, sequenced in a study of T cells in Graves' hyperthyroidism and ophthalmopathy. From RNA transcripts, TCR beta CDR3 regions were amplified. Using the HTBI primer set, a first-round RT-PCR was run on the TCR CDR3. TCRdb re-analysed the multiplex PCR reads in MiXCR, keeping a single row per CDR3 protein. The profile shows around 300,000 distinct CDR3 sequences, about 25% of them singletons. Sequencing used blood. The receptors come from a man aged 35 to 55 with Graves' hyperthyroidism that later progressed to Graves' ophthalmopathy.

This clonotype was recorded many times. DNA of the CDR3: TGTGCCAGCAGCCAAGATATCCGGCAACTTGAAGCTTTCTTT. Translation: CASSQDIRQLEAFF. The genes are TRBV3-1 and TRBJ1-1; D is unclear. The germline V gene has CDR1 LGHDT and CDR2 YNNKEL (reference sequence). The CDR3 length is 14 residues. Trimming stripped 0 bases from V and 7 bases from J, with 12 bases between.

This clonotype was recorded many times. The DNA of the CDR3 is TGTGCCAGCAACGCCCGCCTTGTAGCGAACACCGGGGAGCTGTTTTTT. Its protein is CASNARLVANTGELFF. V usage is TRBV7-8 and J usage is TRBJ2-2, with unresolved D. Germline V CDR1 and CDR2: SGHVS, FQNEAQ. The CDR3 is 16 residues long. Trimming shortened V by 7 bases and J by 0 bases, and 15 bases separated the two germline ends.

This clonotype was picked up many times. CDR3 in amino acids: CASSPDRGLDYGYTF. The CDR3 DNA sequence: TGTGCCAGTAGTCCGGACAGGGGGCTTGACTATGGCTACACCTTC. The V gene is TRBV19, the J gene TRBJ1-2, with 11 bases matching TRBD1. CDR1 is LNHDA, CDR2 SQIVND, per germline (reference sequence). The CDR3 is made up of 15 amino acids. J gave up 3 bases and V 5 bases, and 5 bases lay outside the gene matches.

This clonotype showed up just a few times. The chain carries TRBV28 and TRBJ2-7, with D tentatively TRBD1 (6 bases). CDR1 MDHEN and CDR2 SYDVKM come from the germline V gene. The CDR3 loop spans 12 amino acids. The germline V and J ends were trimmed by 10 bases and 6 bases, with 16 bases remaining between them. In DNA form, the CDR3 reads TGTGCCACCAGCGGCATGGACAGCGAGCAGTACTTC. It encodes CATSGMDSEQYF.

This chain uses TRBV12-3 or TRBV12-4 with TRBJ2-4; no firm D call. V was trimmed by 8 bases and J by 0 bases, leaving 5 bases between them. This CDR3 contains 12 residues. This CDR3 reads CASAIAKNIQYF. CDR3 nucleotide sequence: TGTGCCAGCGCCATAGCCAAAAACATTCAGTACTTC.

CDR3 nucleotides: TGTGCCAGCAGTGAAGTAGGGTTAGTGGGTAGCAATCAGCCCCAGCATTTT. This gives the protein CASSEVGLVGSNQPQHF. This chain uses TRBV6-1 with TRBJ1-5; D remains unclear. The CDR3 spans 17 residues. V dropped 1 base and J dropped 0 bases, with 13 bases sitting between them. The germline V gene has CDR1 MNHNS and CDR2 SASEGT.

Here the CDR3 reads CASSSDGPGTGLFEQYF. In DNA, the CDR3 is TGTGCCAGCAGCTCAGACGGACCCGGGACAGGGTTGTTTGAGCAGTACTTC. The chain carries TRBV7-3 and TRBJ2-7; 9 bases fit TRBD1. The germline V gene has CDR1 SGHTA and CDR2 FQGTGA. This CDR3 has 17 residues. V gave up 4 bases and J gave up 7 bases; unmatched junction bases: 17.

This clonotype appeared once. The chain has TRBV20-1 and TRBJ1-1, with unresolved D. Between the trimmed V and J ends, which lost 3 bases and 6 bases, there was a span of 8 bases. This CDR3 region has 11 residues. Germline V gene lookup returns CDR1 DFQATT and CDR2 SNEGSKA (reference sequence). The CDR3 loop reads CSARRDAEAFF. The CDR3 nucleotides are TGCAGTGCTAGGAGGGATGCTGAAGCTTTCTTT.

The gene calls are TRBV6-2 or TRBV6-3 and TRBJ2-2, with 14 bases that match TRBD2. V gave up 5 bases and J gave up 4 bases; unmatched junction bases: 3. CDR1 MNHEY and CDR2 SVGEGT come from the germline V gene. This CDR3 is built from 16 residues. The CDR3: CASSPGTSGSTGELFF. CDR3 sequence (DNA): TGTGCCAGCAGTCCGGGGACTAGCGGGAGCACCGGGGAGCTGTTTTTT.

V usage is TRBV6-1 and J usage is TRBJ1-1, with 9 bases aligning to TRBD1. The V gene end was trimmed by 3 bases and the J gene end by 4 bases; junction bases not matched to a gene: 6. This CDR3 has 15 amino acids. Germline CDR1 MNHNS, CDR2 SASEGT. The CDR3 reads CASSEGQGTRTEAFF. The CDR3 DNA follows: TGTGCCAGCAGTGAGGGACAGGGAACTCGCACTGAAGCTTTCTTT.

This clonotype was recorded many times. V is TRBV20-1 and J is TRBJ2-7, with 9 bases that match TRBD1. Germline loops: CDR1 DFQATT, CDR2 SNEGSKA (reference sequence). V trimming: 6 bases; J trimming: 5 bases; junction bases outside the gene matches: 14. The length of the CDR3 is 15 residues. CDR3 sequence: CSAGYRGRGADEQYF. The CDR3 DNA reads TGCAGTGCGGGCTACAGGGGGCGCGGGGCTGACGAGCAGTACTTC.

This clonotype was picked up many times. The chain carries TRBV4-1 and TRBJ2-7; D might be TRBD1 (5 bases). V gave up 4 bases and J gave up 6 bases, with 13 bases separating them. Germline CDR1 is MGHRA and CDR2 is YSYEKL. The CDR3 spans 13 residues. CDR3 nucleotide sequence: TGCGCCAGCAGCCTGGACATCGAGACCGAGCAGTACTTC. This gives the protein CASSLDIETEQYF.

This clonotype was counted many times. V gene TRBV30 combines with J gene TRBJ1-1; D gene ambiguous. V lost 0 bases and J 5 bases, leaving 16 bases between the germline ends. The length of the CDR3 is 15 residues. In germline, CDR1 is GTSNPN, CDR2 SVGIG (reference sequence). As DNA, the CDR3 is TGTGCCTGGAGTGTCTGGAGAGCCAGAGAGACTGAAGCTTTCTTT. Its protein product is CAWSVWRARETEAFF. Using reference TRBV30 and TRBJ1-1 for the parts outside the CDR3, the full variable domain is SQTIHQWPATLVQPVGSPLSLECTVEGTSNPNLYWYRQAAGRGLQLLFYSVGIGQISSEVPQNLSASRPQDRQFILSSKKLLLSDSGFYLCAWSVWRARETEAFFGQGTRLTVV.

This clonotype was detected only a few times. V is TRBV4-1 and J is TRBJ2-5, with 13 bases lining up with TRBD2. Trimming cost V 0 bases and J 5 bases; bases outside gene matches: 3. The CDR3 is 16 residues long. Germline V gene sequence: CDR1 MGHRA, CDR2 YSYEKL. CDR3 residues: CASSQEPTSGRETQYF. CDR3 nucleotides: TGCGCCAGCAGCCAAGAGCCGACTAGCGGGAGGGAGACCCAGTACTTC.

This clonotype occurred many times. The V call is TRBV28, the J call TRBJ1-1; a possible D gene is TRBD1 (6 bases). With 6 bases removed from V and 6 bases from J, the gap between germline ends came to 26 bases. The length of the CDR3 is 17 residues. CDR1 MDHEN and CDR2 SYDVKM come from the germline V gene. In DNA form, the CDR3 reads TGTGCCAGCAGAACATGGGGGGGCTGGAGGAGTGGCTCTGAAGCTTTCTTT. Its translation is CASRTWGGWRSGSEAFF.

This chain connects TRBV28 to TRBJ2-7, with a weak D call TRBD2 (5 bases). The V end was cut by 6 bases, the J end by 9 bases, with 12 bases between. The length of the CDR3 is 11 residues. The germline V gene encodes CDR1 MDHEN and CDR2 SYDVKM. The CDR3 here is CASSTRLLQYF. The CDR3 coding sequence is TGTGCCAGCAGCACTAGGTTACTGCAGTACTTC.

V and J are TRBV6-1 and TRBJ2-7, with 8 positions matching TRBD1. Germline CDR1 is MNHNS and CDR2 is SASEGT. V dropped 7 bases and J dropped 7; count of bases not matched to a gene: 6. The CDR3 loop spans 12 amino acids. CDR3: CASTGRGLEQYF. CDR3 DNA: TGTGCCAGCACGGGCAGGGGGCTTGAGCAGTACTTC.

This clonotype was counted at least ten times. This chain's CDR3 is CSARDMGQGQYEQYF. The DNA for the CDR3 is TGCAGTGCTAGAGATATGGGACAGGGACAATACGAGCAGTACTTC. V usage is TRBV20-1 and J usage is TRBJ2-7; 9 nucleotides align to TRBD1. Losses at the gene ends were 0 bases for V and 4 bases for J; bases not matched to a gene: 7. CDR3 length: 15 amino acids. Germline V CDR1 and CDR2: DFQATT, SNEGSKA (reference sequence).

The sample holds many counts of this clonotype. This chain joins TRBV2 and TRBJ2-2, with unresolved D. Trimming removed 2 bases from V and 2 bases from J, with 9 bases in between. The length of the CDR3 is 15 residues. CDR1 SNHLY and CDR2 FYNNEI come from the germline V gene. The CDR3 loop reads CASSENTDNTGELFF. For the CDR3, the DNA is TGTGCCAGCAGTGAAAACACAGATAACACCGGGGAGCTGTTTTTT.

This clonotype occurred many times. V and J are TRBV5-1 and TRBJ2-2, with 9 bases that match TRBD1. There are 16 residues in the CDR3. In germline, CDR1 is SGHRS, CDR2 YFSETQ. With V trimmed by 3 bases and J by 5 bases, 8 bases remained unmatched. The chain's CDR3 is CASSWQTGGVTGELFF. DNA for the CDR3: TGCGCCAGCAGCTGGCAGACAGGGGGTGTGACCGGGGAGCTGTTTTTT.

This clonotype was recorded at least ten times. This sequence joins TRBV12-3 or TRBV12-4 and TRBJ1-2; a possible D gene is TRBD1 (6 bases). The CDR3 length is 14 residues. V was pared by 6 bases and J by 4 bases, with 15 bases between. CDR3 nucleotide sequence: TGTGCCAGCAGGAGGGCGGGGGGCAGCTATGGCTACACCTTC. Its protein is CASRRAGGSYGYTF.

This clonotype was seen ten or more times. The J gene is TRBJ2-5, the V gene TRBV29-1, with D perhaps matching TRBD1 (6 bases). Germline V gene data show CDR1 as SQVTM and CDR2 as ANQGSEA. This CDR3 has 12 amino acids. The V gene lost 7 bases and the J gene lost 4 bases, with 13 bases spanning the gap. The CDR3 coding sequence is TGCAGCGGGTACAGGGCACGAGAGACCCAGTACTTC. This encodes CSGYRARETQYF.

This clonotype was counted at least ten times. This rearrangement joins TRBV11-3 to TRBJ1-1, with TRBD1 matching 8 bases. The CDR3 covers 13 residues. CDR1 is SGHNT, CDR2 YENEEA, per germline. After removal of 1 base from V and 8 bases from J, the junction contained 3 bases not matched to a gene. CDR3 residues: CASSLGRGREAFF. The CDR3 DNA reads TGTGCCAGCAGCTTAGGCAGGGGGCGGGAAGCTTTCTTT.

This clonotype was counted ten times or more. The V call is TRBV2, the J call TRBJ2-5; TRBD2 aligns across 7 bases. The CDR3 is 15 residues long. Germline V gives CDR1 SNHLY, CDR2 FYNNEI. V lost 3 bases to trimming and J lost 1 base; unmatched junction nucleotides: 5. This CDR3 reads CASSDWGGAQETQYF. CDR3 bases: TGTGCCAGCAGTGATTGGGGAGGGGCCCAAGAGACCCAGTACTTC.

This clonotype came up a few times. Given the absence of the conserved phenylalanine or tryptophan at the CDR3 end, a read error is likely. The chain uses TRBV5-1 and TRBJ1-1; maybe TRBD1 (6 bases). The CDR3 consists of 14 residues. V was clipped by 4 bases and J by 5 bases, with 15 bases between them. Germline V gene data show CDR1 as SGHRS and CDR2 as YFSETQ. This chain's CDR3 is CASSEGERGTEAFL. The CDR3 DNA follows: TGCGCCAGCAGCGAGGGGGAGCGAGGAACTGAAGCTTTCCTT.

This clonotype was counted at least ten times. This chain uses TRBV6-1 with TRBJ1-2; D is unclear. The CDR3 contains 13 residues. CDR1 is MNHNS, CDR2 SASEGT, per germline. Between the trimmed V and J ends, which lost 9 bases and 4 bases, there was a span of 15 bases. As DNA, the CDR3 is TGTGCCAGTACTGAGGGCGGGGTCTATGGCTACACCTTC. Residues: CASTEGGVYGYTF.

This CDR3 reads CSARSTLTGYEQYF. The DNA of the CDR3 is TGCAGTGCTAGATCAACCCTGACAGGGTACGAGCAGTACTTC. V usage is TRBV20-1 and J usage is TRBJ2-7; 7 bases are shared with TRBD1. Germline V gene data show CDR1 as DFQATT and CDR2 as SNEGSKA (reference sequence). The CDR3 extends over 14 amino acids. V lost 2 bases and J lost 4; bases outside the gene matches: 8.

The chain joins TRBV5-3 to TRBJ2-3; either TRBD1 or TRBD2 may supply D (6 bases each). TRBV5-3 is treated as an ORF (open reading frame) with a function not yet certain. V was clipped by 8 bases and J by 1 base, with 14 bases between them. There are 14 residues in the CDR3. The CDR3 DNA reads as TGTGCCAGTCACCTGGGGGGCGGCACAGATACGCAGTATTTT. Translating gives CASHLGGGTDTQYF.

A word on this clonotype: The germline gene is not matched at one end of the junction; a read error may be the cause. The rearrangement uses TRBV4-1 and TRBJ1-1; tentatively, D is TRBD1 (5 bases). This CDR3 region has 16 residues. Looked up from germline, CDR1 is MGHRA and CDR2 is YSYEKL. The CDR3 DNA reads TGCGCCAGCAGCCAAAGCGCCGGGGCAAGTGGCTCTGAAGCTTCCTTT. Translated, it gives CASSQSAGASGSEASF.